The rows below give T cell receptor beta chains drawn from one sample of a study of sequential checkpoint blockade in melanoma. Assay used: immunoSEQ multiplex PCR; TCRdb lists only in-frame clones, some missing. Of tens of thousands of clones in the sample, nearly 70% were seen once. Source: CD8+ T cells sorted from blood (inferred from file names), taken from a patient given nivolumab and ipilimumab in sequence. These receptors were obtained from a human donor with melanoma. Both conserved end residues are part of each CDR3. A D gene is named only where the DNA matches it firmly. Size values are once, few and many counts, or a class for expanded clones, and some rows have none.

NA	TRBV29-1	NA	TRBJ2-5	TGCAGCGTTGCCCCCACAGGGACCCGCCAAGAGACCCAGTACTTC	CSVAPTGTRQETQYF
NA	TRBV6-1	NA	TRBJ1-1	TGTGCCGAGTCACGAGGGTTGAACACTGAAGCTTTCTTT	CAESRGLNTEAFF
NA	TRBV2	TRBD1	TRBJ2-5	TGTGCCAGCAGTGTGTGGACAGGGAACCAAGAGACCCAGTACTTC	CASSVWTGNQETQYF
NA	TRBV4-1	TRBD1	TRBJ2-5	TGCGCCAGCAGCGTAACAGGGGGTCTCCAGGAGACCCAGTACTTC	CASSVTGGLQETQYF
NA	TRBV7-9	NA	TRBJ2-3	TGTGCCAGCAGCTTAGCAGGGGAGGGCACAGATACGCAGTATTTT	CASSLAGEGTDTQYF
NA	TRBV29-1	NA	TRBJ2-5	TGCAGCGTTGAGGGTTGGGGCGGCGAGACCCAGTACTTC	CSVEGWGGETQYF
NA	TRBV14	TRBD2	TRBJ2-4	TGTGCCAGCAGCCAAGATAGAGGAGCGGGGGGGGCCCGGAACATTCAGTACTTC	CASSQDRGAGGARNIQYF
NA	TRBV7-9	NA	TRBJ1-1	TGTGCCAGCAGCTTAGACGGGGGGACGTCGGGGGGAGCTTTCTTT	CASSLDGGTSGGAFF
NA	TRBV7-3	NA	TRBJ1-1	TGTGCCAGCAGCCCTGGGGGCGCGAACACTGAAGCTTTCTTT	CASSPGGANTEAFF
NA	TRBV9	NA	TRBJ1-5	TGTGCCACCGCCAATCGCACGAACACCAATCAGCCCCAGCATTTT	CATANRTNTNQPQHF
NA	TRBV28	NA	TRBJ2-1	TGTGCCAGCAGTTTAGGCCCATACAATGAGCAGTTCTTC	CASSLGPYNEQFF
NA	TRBV5-5	NA	TRBJ2-7	TGTGCCAGCAGCTTGGCAGACGGGGGCGAGCAGTACTTC	CASSLADGGEQYF
few	TRBV27	NA	TRBJ2-3	TGTGCCAGCAGTCCCCCGGGTCTCGGATTCACAGATACGCAGTATTTT	CASSPPGLGFTDTQYF
NA	TRBV29-1	TRBD1	TRBJ2-5	TGCAGCGTTCCCTCCCGGGACAGGGGGCAAGAGACCCAGTACTTC	CSVPSRDRGQETQYF
large	TRBV27	NA	TRBJ2-3	TGTGCCAGCAGTTTCGCCAGGAACAGTGGGGATACGCAGTATTTT	CASSFARNSGDTQYF